This entry lists 3 T cell receptor beta chains sequenced from one sample in a study of cytotoxic CD8 clonotypes in ibrutinib-treated CLL listed by TCRdb under 2021. Library preparation employed the immunoSEQ multiplex PCR assay. Drawn from immuneACCESS, this table holds only the in-frame rearrangements with V and J called that TCRdb kept. Clones are partly lost; checked studies trace under half to an unresolved V gene and leave the rest unexplained. The sample table shows 40,000 to 55,000 clones, and roughly 80% are seen once. The ten largest clones represent around 20% of the sample. This sample's time point label indicates: less than 30 months on ibrutinib. The sequenced sample was PBMCs, obtained after 24 months of ibrutinib treatment. The receptors shown here come from a human donor with chronic lymphocytic leukemia.

The V gene is TRBV25-1, the J gene TRBJ2-1, with a possible D match to TRBD2 (6 bases). Germline assignment: CDR1 MGHDK and CDR2 SYGVNS. The CDR3 totals 15 residues. Deletions cut 2 bases from V and 3 bases from J, with 11 bases between. This chain's CDR3 is CASSEVGGGYNEQFF. The CDR3, as DNA: TGTGCCAGCAGTGAAGTTGGGGGAGGCTACAATGAGCAGTTCTTC.

This clone occurred once. The rearrangement joins TRBV27 to TRBJ1-1; perhaps TRBD1 as D (6 bases). CDR1 and CDR2 (germline): MNHEY, SMNVEV (reference sequence). This CDR3 has 14 amino acids. V was trimmed by 6 bases and J by 4 bases, leaving 15 bases between them. CDR3 in amino acids: CASRTLGGGTEAFF. The CDR3 DNA reads as TGTGCCAGCAGAACCCTTGGAGGGGGCACTGAAGCTTTCTTT.

V and J are TRBV7-6 and TRBJ2-5, with D possibly TRBD2 on 5 matching bases. The V end lost 1 base, the J end lost 3 bases, and 12 bases lay between the germline ends. The length of the CDR3 is 15 residues. The germline V gene has CDR1 SGHVS and CDR2 FNYEAQ. The CDR3 loop reads CASSLVTGSEETQYF. Here the CDR3 DNA reads TGTGCCAGCAGCTTAGTAACGGGATCAGAAGAGACCCAGTACTTC. The full variable domain, with the rest looked up from reference TRBV7-6 and TRBJ2-5, is GAGVSQSPRYKVTKRGQDVALRCDPISGHVSLYWYRQALGQGPEFLTYFNYEAQQDKSGLPNDRFSAERPEGSISTLTIQRTEQRDSAMYRCASSLVTGSEETQYFGPGTRLLVL.